Sequencing of this TCR beta chain was carried out in a study of blood T cell repertoires in COVID-19. Study information: There were acute and convalescent COVID-19 samples, and they came from the United States, Italy and Spain.

V lost 1 base and J lost 6, with 16 bases in between. The CDR3 length is 17 residues. Germline CDR1 is SEHNR and CDR2 is FQNEAQ (reference sequence). Living in 24 US areas, the participants were between 18 and 89 years of age. Participants reported their clinical history, and cohort assignment relied on those reports. The protocol was immunoSEQ multiplex PCR, while the TCRdb copy is restricted to in-frame clones and leaves out a portion. The sample lists about 220,000 clones, just under 85% seen once, with approximately 1.2% in the top ten. The source is a woman aged 40 to 50 with acute COVID-19. This chain links TRBV7-9 with TRBJ1-6; D may be TRBD1 (6 bases). Sequencing was carried out using PBMCs or T cells enriched from blood (not recorded which). The CDR3 region is CASSLEGQTSPNSPLHF. CDR3 bases: TGTGCCAGCAGCTTAGAAGGACAGACTAGCCCTAATTCACCCCTCCACTTT.